Listed here are 17 T cell receptor beta chains from one sample, sequenced in a study of memory B cells and T cells in multiple sclerosis. The assay was immunoSEQ multiplex PCR, and TCRdb's table has in-frame clones only and misses some. The data show about 42,000 clones, almost 85% seen once. No antigens are known for them. Separate sequencing covered autoproliferating (CFSE-dim) and non-proliferating (CFSE-high) T cells from stimulus-free culture. 5x10^7 CFSE-labeled PBMCs were cultured around 7 days unstimulated, then replicate wells were pooled. The sequenced material came from PBMCs from blood kept in culture. These receptors came from a human donor with multiple sclerosis.

Concerning this clone itself: One end of the junction is discordant with germline, which a read error may explain. The chain recombines TRBV7-7 with TRBJ2-5, with D unresolved. The germline gives CDR1 SSHAT, CDR2 FNYEAQ (reference sequence). The CDR3 covers 13 residues. CDR3 DNA sequence: TGTGCTAGCAGCTTAAATGTCGGGGAGACCCAGTACTTC. The encoded protein is CASSLNVGETQYF.

The chain recombines TRBV30 with TRBJ2-5, with D unresolved. Germline assignment: CDR1 GTSNPN and CDR2 SVGIG (reference sequence). The length of the CDR3 is 13 residues. Trimming removed 4 bases from V and 0 bases from J, with 9 bases in between. CDR3 coding DNA: TGTGCCTGGACGCAAGGGTACCAAGAGACCCAGTACTTC. Protein: CAWTQGYQETQYF.

This clone was detected once. This rearrangement joins TRBV7-8 to TRBJ1-5; D gene ambiguous. This CDR3 has 16 residues. Germline V gives CDR1 SGHVS, CDR2 FQNEAQ. V was trimmed by 1 base and J by 1 base, leaving 11 bases between them. The CDR3 spells CASSLEFRVSNQPQHF. The CDR3 region has the DNA TGTGCCAGCAGCTTAGAGTTTAGGGTAAGCAATCAGCCCCAGCATTTT.

The chain is built from TRBV28 and TRBJ1-2; D gene uncertain. The length of the CDR3 is 14 residues. V was shortened by 4 bases and J by 4 bases, with 13 bases between the two germline ends. Per the germline V gene, CDR1 is MDHEN and CDR2 is SYDVKM. The CDR3 sequence: CASSSFGMGYGYTF. CDR3 nucleotide sequence: TGTGCCAGCAGTTCCTTTGGGATGGGCTATGGCTACACCTTC.

The chain uses TRBV2 and TRBJ2-1; D perhaps matches TRBD2 (6 bases). CDR1 is SNHLY and CDR2 is FYNNEI in the germline V gene. The V end was cut by 4 bases, the J end by 15 bases, with 16 bases between. The CDR3 contains 12 residues. The CDR3 DNA is TGTGCCAGCAGTGTGATGGGCGGGGCTGCGTTCTTC. This sequence encodes CASSVMGGAAFF.

This clone showed up just once. The rearrangement links TRBV2 to TRBJ1-2; the D gene is possibly TRBD1 (6 bases). This CDR3 has 14 residues. Trimming shortened V by 4 bases and J by 4 bases, and 13 bases separated the two germline ends. Germline CDR1 is SNHLY and CDR2 is FYNNEI. CDR3: CASSGQQGSYGYTF. The CDR3 DNA reads as TGTGCCAGCAGTGGCCAACAGGGTAGCTATGGCTACACCTTC.

The rearrangement joins TRBV2 to TRBJ1-1; TRBD1 aligns across 9 bases. Germline CDR1 reads SNHLY; CDR2 reads FYNNEI. The V gene end was trimmed by 4 bases and the J gene end by 4 bases; junction bases not matched to a gene: 10. The CDR3 covers 16 residues. CDR3 in DNA: TGTGCCAGCAGTGGAGGAGGAACAGGGGGCGTCACTGAAGCTTTCTTT. Translation: CASSGGGTGGVTEAFF.

CDR3 DNA sequence: TGCGCCAGCAGCCAAGTATGGCGGCGGTCCTATAATTCACCCCTCCACTTT. Its protein product is CASSQVWRRSYNSPLHF. The chain joins TRBV4-3 to TRBJ1-6; no clear D gene. The V gene's germline CDR1 is LGHNA and CDR2 YSLEER. V lost 1 base to trimming and J lost 1 base, with 11 bases between them. The CDR3 has 17 residues.

The genes are TRBV10-3 and TRBJ1-1, with D unclear. V shed 4 bases and J shed 7 bases, with 7 bases lying between them. In germline, CDR1 is ENHRY, CDR2 SYGVKD. CDR3 length: 11 amino acids. CDR3 in amino acids: CAISVRDEAFF. CDR3 bases: TGTGCCATCAGTGTCCGGGATGAAGCTTTCTTT.

This clone was picked up one time. The chain joins TRBV6-1 to TRBJ2-1; D is perhaps TRBD2 (5 bases). The length of the CDR3 is 16 residues. Germline assignment: CDR1 MNHNS and CDR2 SASEGT. Deletions cut 4 bases from V and 0 bases from J, with 13 bases between. Written as DNA, the CDR3 is TGTGCCAGCAGTGGCTCCCGGGGTAGCTCCTACAATGAGCAGTTCTTC. It encodes CASSGSRGSSYNEQFF.

The V call is TRBV30, the J call TRBJ1-5, with D perhaps matching TRBD1 (6 bases). The ends were cut back, 4 bases at V and 3 bases at J, with 10 bases in the middle. The germline CDR1 and CDR2 sequences are GTSNPN and SVGIG (reference sequence). CDR3 length: 13 residues. This CDR3 is CAWTGAPNQPQHF. The CDR3 DNA reads TGTGCCTGGACAGGGGCCCCCAATCAGCCCCAGCATTTT.

V gene TRBV4-2 combines with J gene TRBJ1-5; D is ambiguous. Trimming removed 0 bases at V and 0 bases at J, with 12 bases between. Germline assignment: CDR1 LGHNA and CDR2 YNFKEQ. The CDR3 is 17 residues long. As DNA, the CDR3 is TGTGCCAGCAGCCAAGATACGTTCGGGAGTAGCAATCAGCCCCAGCATTTT. This sequence encodes CASSQDTFGSSNQPQHF.

The V gene is TRBV14, the J gene TRBJ2-3, with 7 bases matching TRBD1. This CDR3 has 19 amino acids. Germline lookup yields CDR1 SGHDN and CDR2 FVKESK. The ends lost 4 bases at V and 1 base at J; junction bases unmatched: 17. CDR3 amino acids: CASSLRGRGFSSRTDTQYF. Written as DNA, the CDR3 is TGTGCCAGCAGCCTACGTGGCAGGGGGTTCTCGAGTCGCACAGATACGCAGTATTTT. Complete variable domain (other parts from reference TRBV14 and TRBJ2-3): EAGVTQFPSHSVIEKGQTVTLRCDPISGHDNLYWYRRVMGKEIKFLLHFVKESKQDESGMPNNRFLAERTGGTYSTLKVQPAELEDSGVYFCASSLRGRGFSSRTDTQYFGPGTRLTVL.

CDR3 coding DNA: TGTGCCAGCAGGCTATATTACGGGTACGAGCAGTACTTC. Residues: CASRLYYGYEQYF. V usage is TRBV6-1 and J usage is TRBJ2-7; D remains unclear. The CDR3 length is 13 residues. Trimming left V 6 bases short and J 4 bases short, with 13 bases between. CDR1 MNHNS and CDR2 SASEGT come from the germline V gene.

The V gene is TRBV5-8, the J gene TRBJ2-7; 7 bases line up with TRBD2. The CDR3 is 16 amino acids. J was trimmed by 0 bases and V by 3 bases; bases with no gene match: 9. Germline V lookup: CDR1 SGHTS, CDR2 YDEGEE. DNA of the CDR3: TGTGCCAGCAGCTGGATACTAGCGACAAGCTCCTACGAGCAGTACTTC. This translates into CASSWILATSSYEQYF. Filled out from reference TRBV5-8 and TRBJ2-7, the complete variable domain reads EAGVTQSPTHLIKTRGQQATLRCSPISGHTSVYWYQQALGLGLQFLLWYDEGEERNRGNFPPRFSGRQFPNYSSELNVNALELEDSALYLCASSWILATSSYEQYFGPGTRLTVT.

V gene TRBV7-6 combines with J gene TRBJ1-2; 9 nucleotides agree with TRBD1. The CDR3 spans 15 residues. The germline V gene has CDR1 SGHVS and CDR2 FNYEAQ. V shed 0 bases and J 4 bases; nucleotides not matched to a gene: 3. Written as DNA, the CDR3 is TGTGCCAGCAGCTTAGCGGGACAGGGCGGCTATGGCTACACCTTC. Translating it yields CASSLAGQGGYGYTF.

For the CDR3, the DNA is TGTGCCAGCAGTTTAATCGGGACAGAAGAGACCCAGTACTTC. Translated, it gives CASSLIGTEETQYF. This chain joins TRBV28 and TRBJ2-5, with 7 bases lining up with TRBD1. CDR1 MDHEN and CDR2 SYDVKM come from the germline V gene. The CDR3 is 14 residues long. After removal of 2 bases from V and 3 bases from J, the junction contained 3 bases not matched to a gene.